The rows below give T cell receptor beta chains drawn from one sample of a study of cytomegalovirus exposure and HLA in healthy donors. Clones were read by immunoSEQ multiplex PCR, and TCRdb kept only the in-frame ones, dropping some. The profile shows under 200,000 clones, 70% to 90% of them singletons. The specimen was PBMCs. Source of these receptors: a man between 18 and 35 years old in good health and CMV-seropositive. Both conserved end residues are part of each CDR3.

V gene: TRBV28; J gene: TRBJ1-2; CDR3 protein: CASSLEPAYGYTF
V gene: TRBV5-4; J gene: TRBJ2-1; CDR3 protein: CASSLDPLGGGYNEQFF
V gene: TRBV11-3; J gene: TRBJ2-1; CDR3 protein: CASSWTGTGEQFF
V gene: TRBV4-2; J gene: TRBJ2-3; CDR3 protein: CASSQGQRRDTQYF
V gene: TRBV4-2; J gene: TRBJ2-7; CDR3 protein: CASSQLDRGSEQYF
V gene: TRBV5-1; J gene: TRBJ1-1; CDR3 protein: CASSLGMNTEAFF
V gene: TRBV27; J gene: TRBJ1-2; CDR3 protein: CASKPKGAEGYTF
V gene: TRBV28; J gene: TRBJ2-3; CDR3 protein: CASSSVGQGTTDTQYF
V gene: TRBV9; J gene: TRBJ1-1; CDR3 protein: CASSVEPQENTEAFF
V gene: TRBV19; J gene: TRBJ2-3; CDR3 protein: CAVSQLAADTQYF
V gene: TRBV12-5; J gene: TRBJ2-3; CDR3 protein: CTSSRGSEGTDTQYF
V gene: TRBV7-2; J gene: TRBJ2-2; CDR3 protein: CASTRGGSNTGELFF
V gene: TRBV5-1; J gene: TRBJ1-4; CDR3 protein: CASSLGGHEKLFF
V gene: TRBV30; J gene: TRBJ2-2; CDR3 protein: CAWNGGLGTGELFF
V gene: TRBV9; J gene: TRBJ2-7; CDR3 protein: CASSVGTQTYEQYF
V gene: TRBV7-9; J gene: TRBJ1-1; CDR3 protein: CASSLAGGVRNTEAFF
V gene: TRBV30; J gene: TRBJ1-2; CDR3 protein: CAWSETAANYGYTF
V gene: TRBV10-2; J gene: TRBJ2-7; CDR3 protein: CASSPISSYEQYF
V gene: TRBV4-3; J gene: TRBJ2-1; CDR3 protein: CASSQDLPLAGGRNEQFF
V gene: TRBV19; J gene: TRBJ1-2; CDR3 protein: CASSIVRGQANYGYTF
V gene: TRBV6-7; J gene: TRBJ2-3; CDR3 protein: CASSYGGDRTDTQYF
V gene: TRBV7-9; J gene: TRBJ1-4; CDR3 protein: CASSAREGWEKLFF
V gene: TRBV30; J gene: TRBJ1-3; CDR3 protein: CAWRQGAGNTIYF
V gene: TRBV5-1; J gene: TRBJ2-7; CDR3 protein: CASSLVYRGSDEQYF
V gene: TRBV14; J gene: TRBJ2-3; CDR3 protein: CASSQSSAQYF
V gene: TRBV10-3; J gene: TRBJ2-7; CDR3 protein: CASRGLYEQYF
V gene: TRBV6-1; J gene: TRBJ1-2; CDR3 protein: CASSSDSYGYTF
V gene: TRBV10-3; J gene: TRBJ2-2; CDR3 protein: CAIKPGQVVGELFF
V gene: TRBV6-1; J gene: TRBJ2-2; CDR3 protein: CASSEVADRLNTGELFF
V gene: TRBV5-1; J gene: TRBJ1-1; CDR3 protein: CASRSGAMNTEAFF
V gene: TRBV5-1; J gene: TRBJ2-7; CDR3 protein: CASSLWTGIAGSSYEQYF
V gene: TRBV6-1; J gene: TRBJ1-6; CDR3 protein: CASTGQGGSPLHF
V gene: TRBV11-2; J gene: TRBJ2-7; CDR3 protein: CASSLWGGGPHEQYF
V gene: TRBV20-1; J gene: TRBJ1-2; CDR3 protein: CSASTSYGYTF
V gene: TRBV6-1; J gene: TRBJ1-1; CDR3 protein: CASSASYRETEAFF
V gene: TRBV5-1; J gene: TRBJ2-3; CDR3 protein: CASSYLAGVDTQYF
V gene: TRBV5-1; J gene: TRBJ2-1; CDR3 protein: CASSLVMDSSYNEQFF
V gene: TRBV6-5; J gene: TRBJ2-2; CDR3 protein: CASSYFGTSVTGELFF
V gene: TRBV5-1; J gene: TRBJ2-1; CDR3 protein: CASSSTMPSPYNEQFF
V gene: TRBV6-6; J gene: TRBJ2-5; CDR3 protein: CASKTGGGETQYF
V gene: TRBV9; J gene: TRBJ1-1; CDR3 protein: CASSVGLTGGNTEAFF
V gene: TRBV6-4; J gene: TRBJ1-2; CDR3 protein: CASNFDRAYGYTF
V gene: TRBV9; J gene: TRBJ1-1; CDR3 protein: CASSGGKRNTEAFF
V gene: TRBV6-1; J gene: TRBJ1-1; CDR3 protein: CASSGTAFTEAFF
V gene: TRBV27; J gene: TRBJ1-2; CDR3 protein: CASREPTGPSYGYTF